The 10 T cell receptor beta chains presented below share a single source sample, sequenced in a study of shared clonotypes between healthy human individuals. TCRdb's table, derived via immunoSEQ multiplex PCR, lists solely in-frame clones and lacks some. The sample records 950,000 to 1,300,000 clones, around four fifths being singletons. The sample comprised memory CD4+ T cells sorted from blood. The subset is: CD45RA-negative fraction. The source of these receptors is a man aged 18 to 29 in good health.

This clone was observed a handful of times. The same CDR3 can be traced to other DNA sequences in this sample. The chain carries TRBV10-2 and TRBJ2-6; perhaps D is TRBD1 or TRBD2 (5 bases each). Germline V gene data show CDR1 as WSHSY and CDR2 as SAAADI. V shed 3 bases and J shed 0 bases, with 9 bases lying between them. The CDR3 length is 16 residues. The CDR3 nucleotides are TGCGCCAGCAGTGAAAGAGGGGCCTCTGGGGCCAACGTCCTGACTTTC. Translated: CASSERGASGANVLTF.

This clone turned up a few times. The chain joins TRBV11-1 to TRBJ2-1; D is possibly TRBD1 or TRBD2 (5 bases each). Trimming pared 5 bases from V and 2 bases from J, leaving 13 bases between. The CDR3 extends over 15 amino acids. Germline assignment: CDR1 SGHAT and CDR2 FQDESV (reference sequence). The CDR3 DNA is TGTGCCAGCAGCCCCCTCATGGGGGCCTACAATGAGCAGTTCTTC. As protein: CASSPLMGAYNEQFF.

The chain has TRBV10-2 and TRBJ2-3; D possibly corresponds to TRBD1 (6 bases). CDR3 length equals 16 residues. Germline-derived CDR1 and CDR2 are WSHSY and SAAADI. Trimming removed 7 bases at V and 0 bases at J, with 17 bases between. CDR3 in DNA: TGCGCCAGCACCATCCCCCGGGACACCAGCACAGATACGCAGTATTTT. Its translation is CASTIPRDTSTDTQYF.

The chain is built from TRBV13 and TRBJ2-5, with 8 bases identical to TRBD1. The germline V gene has CDR1 PRHDT and CDR2 FYEKMQ (reference sequence). This CDR3 region has 15 residues. With V trimmed by 4 bases and J by 5 bases, 9 bases remained unmatched. Here the CDR3 reads CASSSDRARGETQYF. The CDR3 coding sequence is TGTGCCAGCAGCTCGGACAGGGCCCGTGGGGAGACCCAGTACTTC. Full variable domain (outside the CDR3, taken from reference TRBV13 and TRBJ2-5): AAGVIQSPRHLIKEKRETATLKCYPIPRHDTVYWYQQGPGQDPQFLISFYEKMQSDKGSIPDRFSAQQFSDYHSELNMSSLELGDSALYFCASSSDRARGETQYFGPGTRLLVL.

The chain has TRBV5-4 and TRBJ1-2; maybe TRBD1 (6 bases). CDR1 and CDR2 from the germline V gene are SGHNT and YYREEE (reference sequence). Trimming stripped 3 bases from V and 4 bases from J, with 13 bases between. The CDR3 contains 14 residues. CDR3 DNA: TGTGCCAGCAGCTCAACAGGGCTCGGCTATGGCTACACCTTC. It yields the protein CASSSTGLGYGYTF.

V and J are TRBV5-4 and TRBJ2-7, with 10 bases matching TRBD2. V lost 1 base to trimming and J lost 4 bases; unmatched junction nucleotides: 5. Germline CDR1 and CDR2: SGHNT and YYREEE (reference sequence). This CDR3 has 15 residues. CDR3 protein: CASSLLAGGLYEQYF. CDR3 coding DNA: TGTGCCAGCAGCTTGTTAGCGGGAGGACTTTACGAGCAGTACTTC.

V and J are TRBV30 and TRBJ1-1; D gene ambiguous. This CDR3 is 13 amino acids long. Germline V gene data show CDR1 as GTSNPN and CDR2 as SVGIG (reference sequence). Between the trimmed V and J ends, which lost 3 bases and 4 bases, there was a span of 12 bases. CDR3 nucleotides: TGTGCCTGGAGCCCCGATGTGGGCACTGAAGCTTTCTTT. Amino acids: CAWSPDVGTEAFF. Together with reference TRBV30 and TRBJ1-1, the CDR3 gives the full variable domain: SQTIHQWPATLVQPVGSPLSLECTVEGTSNPNLYWYRQAAGRGLQLLFYSVGIGQISSEVPQNLSASRPQDRQFILSSKKLLLSDSGFYLCAWSPDVGTEAFFGQGTRLTVV.

There are a few counts of this clone. The chain has TRBV19 and TRBJ1-6; no definite D call. The CDR3 has 13 residues. The germline V and J ends were trimmed by 6 bases and 5 bases, with 8 bases remaining between them. CDR1 and CDR2 (germline): LNHDA, SQIVND (reference sequence). CDR3 sequence (DNA): TGTGCCAGTAGGTACAGAGATAATTCACCCCTCCACTTT. Translation: CASRYRDNSPLHF.

This clone has at least ten counts. V is TRBV5-1 and J is TRBJ2-5; D call uncertain. There are 15 residues in the CDR3. V dropped 4 bases and J dropped 5 bases, with 18 bases sitting between them. Germline V gives CDR1 SGHRS, CDR2 YFSETQ. CDR3 sequence (DNA): TGCGCCAGCAGCCCCACCTCGGCCCAGGAGGAGACCCAGTACTTC. It translates to CASSPTSAQEETQYF.

The chain has TRBV19 and TRBJ1-1, with D uncertain. The ends were cut back, 3 bases at V and 0 bases at J, with 14 bases in the middle. Germline assignment: CDR1 LNHDA and CDR2 SQIVND (reference sequence). This CDR3 comprises 16 residues. This CDR3 reads CASSIAGGMMNTEAFF. CDR3 DNA sequence: TGTGCCAGTAGTATCGCTGGCGGAATGATGAACACTGAAGCTTTCTTT.